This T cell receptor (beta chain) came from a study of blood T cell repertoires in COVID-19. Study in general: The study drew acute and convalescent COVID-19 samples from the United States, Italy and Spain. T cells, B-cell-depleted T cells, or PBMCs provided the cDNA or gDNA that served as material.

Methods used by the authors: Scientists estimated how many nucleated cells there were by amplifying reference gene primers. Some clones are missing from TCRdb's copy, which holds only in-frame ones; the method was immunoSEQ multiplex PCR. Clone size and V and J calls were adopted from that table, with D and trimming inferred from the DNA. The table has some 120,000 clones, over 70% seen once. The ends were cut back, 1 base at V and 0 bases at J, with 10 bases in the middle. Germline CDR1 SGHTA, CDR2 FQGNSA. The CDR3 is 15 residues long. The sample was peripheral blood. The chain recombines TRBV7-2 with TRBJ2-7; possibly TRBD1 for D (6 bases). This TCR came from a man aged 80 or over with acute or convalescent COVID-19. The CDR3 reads CASSLGTVSSYEQYF. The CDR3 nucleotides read TGTGCCAGCAGCTTAGGGACAGTATCCTCCTACGAGCAGTACTTC.